Below are 20 T cell receptor beta chains sequenced from a single sample in a study of brain T cells in children with intractable seizures. Indicated time point: blood from clinic visit 5 months post-surgery; TSC patient then seizure free. The protocol was immunoSEQ multiplex PCR, while the TCRdb copy is restricted to in-frame clones and leaves out a portion. Among a few hundred thousand clones listed, 93% were seen once. This specimen was peripheral blood, taken roughly 5 months after surgery. Receptors were obtained from a boy in the first two years of life with tuberous sclerosis and intractable seizures.

The genes are TRBV19 and TRBJ2-2, with D unresolved. CDR3 size: 14 residues. V shed 3 bases and J shed 3 bases, with 8 bases lying between them. Germline V CDR1 and CDR2: LNHDA, SQIVND (reference sequence). The DNA for the CDR3 is TGTGCCAGTAGTATGTGGGAAGACACCGGGGAGCTGTTTTTT. It yields the protein CASSMWEDTGELFF.

This chain joins TRBV19 and TRBJ2-2; D perhaps matches TRBD2 (5 bases). This CDR3 has 16 amino acids. Germline CDR1 reads LNHDA; CDR2 reads SQIVND (reference sequence). Trimming shortened V by 3 bases and J by 3 bases, and 14 bases separated the two germline ends. The CDR3 DNA reads TGTGCCAGTAGTATCCTAGTAGCGTTCGACACCGGGGAGCTGTTTTTT. It specifies CASSILVAFDTGELFF.

The CDR3 region has the DNA TGTGCCAGCAGTTACTCGATCGCGAACACTGAAGCTTTCTTT. Residues: CASSYSIANTEAFF. This chain uses TRBV6-5 with TRBJ1-1; D ambiguous. The CDR3 consists of 14 residues. Trimming took 0 bases from V and 1 from J, leaving 6 bases between them. CDR1 is MNHEY, CDR2 SVGAGI, per germline.

V gene TRBV6-1 combines with J gene TRBJ2-5; the D gene is possibly TRBD1 (6 bases). CDR1 is MNHNS, CDR2 SASEGT, per germline. V lost 1 base, J lost 3 bases, and 15 bases lay in between. This CDR3 comprises 16 residues. The CDR3 nucleotides read TGTGCCAGCAGTGAAGAGCAGGGTGGGGACAAAGAGACCCAGTACTTC. Protein sequence: CASSEEQGGDKETQYF.

CDR3 amino acids: CSVEILGQTNTEAFF. CDR3 in DNA: TGCAGCGTTGAAATCTTGGGACAGACCAACACTGAAGCTTTCTTT. V is TRBV29-1 and J is TRBJ1-1; 7 bases are shared with TRBD1. Germline CDR1 SQVTM, CDR2 ANQGSEA. V trimming: 2 bases; J trimming: 2 bases; junction bases outside the gene matches: 8. There are 15 residues in the CDR3.

The CDR3 DNA follows: TGTGCCAGCAGCGTGGGAGGGACTAGCGGGACATACGAGCAGTACTTC. Encoded protein: CASSVGGTSGTYEQYF. V and J are TRBV7-9 and TRBJ2-7; 13 positions agree with TRBD2. The J segment lost 4 bases and the V segment lost 5 bases, leaving 8 bases of the junction unmatched. CDR3 length: 16 residues. The germline V gene has CDR1 SEHNR and CDR2 FQNEAQ (reference sequence).

The V gene is TRBV19, the J gene TRBJ2-5; 8 bases are a match to TRBD1. Unmatched junction bases numbered 1, after V lost 2 bases and J lost 5 bases. Germline V gives CDR1 LNHDA, CDR2 SQIVND (reference sequence). The CDR3 totals 13 residues. DNA of the CDR3: TGTGCCAGTAGTATAAACAGGGGGGAGACCCAGTACTTC. It yields the protein CASSINRGETQYF.

The J gene is TRBJ2-1, the V gene TRBV5-4; 9 nucleotides agree with TRBD1. The germline CDR1 and CDR2 sequences are SGHNT and YYREEE (reference sequence). With V trimmed by 5 bases and J by 2 bases, 5 bases remained unmatched. The CDR3 consists of 15 residues. Written as DNA, the CDR3 is TGTGCCAGCAGTCGGGACAGGGAGACCTACAATGAGCAGTTCTTC. Amino acid sequence: CASSRDRETYNEQFF.

The chain employs TRBV29-1 and TRBJ2-7; 7 positions agree with TRBD1. V shed 6 bases, J shed 0 bases, and the junction held 8 bases outside the gene matches. Germline V gene lookup returns CDR1 SQVTM and CDR2 ANQGSEA. CDR3 length: 14 residues. For the CDR3, the DNA is TGCAGCGTCTCGGGACAGAACTTCTCCTACGAGCAGTACTTC. Translation gives CSVSGQNFSYEQYF.

The chain combines TRBV13 with TRBJ2-1, with D maybe TRBD1 (6 bases). The CDR3 spans 14 residues. Germline CDR1 is PRHDT and CDR2 is FYEKMQ (reference sequence). The ends were cut back, 0 bases at V and 10 bases at J, with 13 bases in the middle. The CDR3 DNA follows: TGTGCCAGCAGCTTAGGAGGGGGATATTGGGAGCAGTTCTTC. Residues: CASSLGGGYWEQFF.

This clone was detected only a few times. Other DNA sequences in this sample translate to the same CDR3. The V gene is TRBV5-1, the J gene TRBJ2-7; 9 positions match TRBD1. This CDR3 contains 14 residues. Germline V gives CDR1 SGHRS, CDR2 YFSETQ. With V trimmed by 6 bases and J by 4 bases, 8 bases remained unmatched. CDR3 sequence: CASKTGGDGYEQYF. The CDR3 bases are TGCGCCAGCAAAACAGGGGGCGATGGTTACGAGCAGTACTTC.

This chain uses TRBV5-4 with TRBJ2-5, with no clear D. Germline values: CDR1 SGHNT, CDR2 YYREEE (reference sequence). CDR3 size: 12 residues. V dropped 0 bases and J dropped 5 bases, with 5 bases sitting between them. CDR3 protein: CASSLGPETQYF. The CDR3 DNA is TGTGCCAGCAGCTTGGGTCCCGAGACCCAGTACTTC.

In the case of this clone: Other nucleotide sequences from this sample produce the same CDR3. The genes are TRBV19 and TRBJ1-1; D may be TRBD1 (6 bases). Per the germline V gene, CDR1 is LNHDA and CDR2 is SQIVND (reference sequence). Deletions cut 3 bases from V and 1 base from J, with 6 bases between. This CDR3 comprises 13 residues. CDR3 bases: TGTGCCAGTAGTATGGGACAGAACACTGAAGCTTTCTTT. Translated: CASSMGQNTEAFF.

J is TRBJ2-2 and V is TRBV12-3 or TRBV12-4; D unresolved. The germline V and J ends were trimmed by 3 bases and 6 bases, with 8 bases remaining between them. This CDR3 contains 13 residues. This CDR3 is CASSFLQAGELFF. Here the CDR3 DNA reads TGTGCCAGCAGTTTCCTCCAGGCCGGGGAGCTGTTTTTT.

The chain uses TRBV5-1 and TRBJ1-4; a possible D gene is TRBD1 (6 bases). The CDR3 totals 16 residues. Trimming pared 0 bases from V and 5 bases from J, leaving 14 bases between. Germline lookup yields CDR1 SGHRS and CDR2 YFSETQ. This CDR3 reads CASSLARGGRNEKLFF. In DNA form, the CDR3 reads TGCGCCAGCAGCTTGGCGAGGGGGGGGCGCAATGAAAAACTGTTTTTT.

J is TRBJ2-1 and V is TRBV7-3; unclear D gene. Between the trimmed V and J ends, which lost 1 base and 8 bases, there was a span of 15 bases. In germline, CDR1 is SGHTA, CDR2 FQGTGA. CDR3 size: 15 residues. CDR3 protein: CASSLNGLIPDEQFF. CDR3 nucleotides: TGTGCCAGCAGCTTAAATGGCCTAATCCCGGATGAGCAGTTCTTC.

This clone was seen more than once but under ten times. This rearrangement joins TRBV2 to TRBJ2-3; 9 positions match TRBD2. V dropped 2 bases and J dropped 3; count of bases not matched to a gene: 3. Germline V lookup: CDR1 SNHLY, CDR2 FYNNEI. The CDR3 contains 15 residues. The CDR3 is CASSERLADTDTQYF. CDR3 nucleotide sequence: TGTGCCAGCAGTGAACGACTAGCGGATACAGATACGCAGTATTTT.

The CDR3 nucleotides are TGTGCCAGCAGCTTTTGGCGGGATAGCACAGATACGCAGTATTTT. Translating gives CASSFWRDSTDTQYF. This chain uses TRBV7-9 with TRBJ2-3; D perhaps matches TRBD2 (6 bases). Germline CDR1 SEHNR, CDR2 FQNEAQ (reference sequence). CDR3 length: 15 residues. V was shortened by 3 bases and J by 0 bases, with 10 bases between the two germline ends.

This sequence joins TRBV5-1 and TRBJ2-5; a possible D gene is TRBD2 (6 bases). From germline, CDR1 is SGHRS and CDR2 YFSETQ. Trimming took 0 bases from V and 4 from J, leaving 13 bases between them. The CDR3 runs 15 residues. This chain's CDR3 is CASSLAPDGGETQYF. In DNA form, the CDR3 reads TGCGCCAGCAGCTTGGCCCCGGACGGGGGAGAGACCCAGTACTTC.

V gene TRBV7-2 combines with J gene TRBJ1-3; D possibly corresponds to TRBD1 (6 bases). Germline CDR1 SGHTA, CDR2 FQGNSA. The V and J ends lost 1 base and 0 bases respectively, with 7 bases between them. The length of the CDR3 is 15 residues. The chain's CDR3 is CASSLEGGSGNTIYF. The CDR3, as DNA: TGTGCCAGCAGCTTAGAAGGGGGCTCTGGAAACACCATATATTTT.